This record covers a single T cell receptor beta chain. This clone was recorded once. The antigen it recognizes is unknown. No base qualities exist here, and no much larger clone lies one base off it. Inclusive of the bounding cysteine and phenylalanine, the CDR3 is 16 residues long. Here the CDR3 DNA is all that survives: 48 bases in frame from base 1. From V the trimming removes 6 bases and from J it removes 2 bases, while the gene matches leave 13 bases of the junction unaccounted for. CDR1 and CDR2 are read off the germline V gene as SQVTM and ANQGSEA. This entry belongs to a study of cytomegalovirus exposure and HLA in healthy donors (TCRdb year 2017). General notes on the study: An earlier analysis of several hundred of the donors reported more than 250 Gb of sequence data and roughly 100 million unique TCR beta sequences from 150 million to 200 million T cells. To predict cytomegalovirus infection status, the study combined high-throughput TCR immunosequencing, statistical association of individual TCRs with disease status, and machine learning. The study was designed to test whether signatures of past pathogen exposure could be identified by cataloging public T cell receptors. The study used immunosequencing to profile the T cell repertoires of hundreds of subjects and linked those repertoires to cytomegalovirus serostatus. Both class I and class II loci were covered by HLA typing, at four-digit resolution. A later genetic analysis took genome-wide SNP genotypes for about three fifths of the 666 donors and used that subset as a discovery cohort. The later analysis used no new phenotypic data to find candidate immune exposures, relying instead on TCR beta sequences and their occurrence across donors. All discovery cohort repertoires had been generated using a single sequencing platform. A separate validation cohort of roughly 130 different subjects was used in addition to the 666-subject first cohort. On average, approximately 250,000 unique TCR beta nucleotide sequences were sequenced per donor among about 400 genotyped donors of the cohort, with 15% to 20% of those sequences being non-productive. The number of donors typed differed by locus, with roughly 620-630 for A, B, C, DRB1 and DQB1, roughly 520 for DQA1, 600 to 610 for DPA1, and around 450 for DPB1. To study patterns of TCR occurrence, a later analysis re-analyzed previously published TCR beta repertoires from around 670 donors and added high-resolution HLA genotyping. Roughly five DR-DQ haplotypes were handled as single units for association and clustering, since linkage in the cohort was strong. Donor age, sex, ethnicity and CMV serostatus were compiled together with the repertoire data. An earlier analysis of some 500 of the donors applied high-throughput TCR beta sequencing to assess whether each TCR beta V gene segment acted as functional or pseudogenic. An early release that covered 640 HLA-typed donors contained 250 to 350 gigabases of sequencing data and tens of millions of unique TCR sequences. Among the roughly 400 genotyped donors, approximately 77% belonged to the genetic ancestry cluster associated with self-reported Caucasian donors. The investigation overall reported the following: In a later analysis, some 18,000 TCR beta sequences were associated with specific HLA alleles at a false discovery rate of 0.05. Because HLA typing was unavailable for some donors at each locus, only the typed subset was used in association tests. According to a later analysis, TCR association rates differed among HLA loci, with DRB1 alleles showing the most associated TCRs and HLA-C alleles showing the fewest. According to a later genetic analysis, donors in an Asian-associated ancestry cluster had fewer N-insertions in productive TCRs than the approximately 700-donor mean. In this cohort, only TCR beta chains were sequenced, and detectable features were limited by the absence of alpha or paired-chain data. Compared with equally common non-associated chains, HLA-associated TCR beta chains in a later analysis were more clonally expanded and had lower generation probabilities. Roughly uniform sequencing depth across donors was assumed in presence/absence analyses, although this assumption may not hold. Because counts were too low, more than 15 rarely observed V segments, including chromosome 9 orphons, were excluded from the earlier analysis of fewer than 650 of the donors. A later genetic analysis associated a missense DCLRE1C variant with V-gene and J-gene trimming of TCR beta chains, and an independent cohort replicated the association. Most TCR sequences were seen in very few donors, while some public TCRs were found in many individuals. In the study, some 160 TCR beta chains were listed as associated with cytomegalovirus. In a later analysis, most CMV-associated TCR beta chains were found to appear HLA-restricted, with HLA associations seemingly driven largely by CMV exposure. The classifier was reported to diagnose cytomegalovirus status with high specificity and sensitivity in both the original and validation cohorts. Correlated functional status among segregating V segments might reflect linkage disequilibrium, but an unknown experimental factor could not be ruled out. A cluster of highly shared sequence variants was judged likely to be a technical artifact of the sequencing pipeline. A further reported finding was that TCR beta sequences accurately predicted the HLA-A and HLA-B alleles for most subjects in the first cohort. According to the authors, the approach could potentially be generalized to other disease states and immunological phenotypes. Assigning TCR associations to individual alleles was difficult when HLA alleles, especially DR and DQ, strongly co-occurred. An earlier analysis of 450 to 750 of the donors showed that most TCR beta V segments appeared in productive rearrangements either about 87% or about 30% of the time, which broadly matched IMGT annotations. Immune exposure information for the cohort was limited to CMV serostatus. Because the 87-base-pair reads could not distinguish some IMGT-functional V segments, including TRBV6-2 and TRBV6-3, those segments were excluded. Several of the top co-occurrence clusters appeared to be linked to parvovirus B19, influenza, CMV and Epstein-Barr virus, according to a later analysis. In vitro tests confirmed that a few of the cytomegalovirus-associated TCR beta chains recognize cytomegalovirus antigens.

The cohort consisted of 670 or so healthy bone marrow donors. All cohort members were sampled while nominally healthy, although unrecorded immune exposures were likely present. The donor tested CMV seronegative and was one of the 352 seronegative cohort members. Every donor gave a peripheral blood sample, and the peripheral blood mononuclear cells from that sample were used for TCR beta sequencing. The Qiagen DNeasy Blood Extraction Kit was used to extract genomic DNA from the blood cell samples. Libraries came from the immunoSEQ multiplex PCR assay. For the multiplex PCR, a mixture combining 60 forward primers for TCR Vbeta segments and 13 reverse primers for TCR Jbeta segments was used. The CDR3 region of rearranged TCR beta genes was amplified from genomic DNA with a multiplex PCR assay. The Illumina HiSeq System was used to sequence the amplified TCR beta libraries as 87-base-pair reads. The original pipeline was this. A later analysis tallied around 80 million unique TCR beta chains across the 700 or so repertoires, and approximately 12 million of those chains were shared by two or more donors. To remove PCR and sequencing errors, raw reads were error-corrected and collapsed into unique sequences using a nearest-neighbor algorithm that merged closely related sequences. Alignment of CDR3 sequences to IMGT reference sequences was used to assign V, D and J gene segments. For a sequence to be retained, at least a six-nucleotide match to both a V gene segment and a J gene segment was required. Rearrangements were called productive when the CDR3 lacked stop codons and stayed in frame with V and J; all others were non-productive. Following IMGT convention, CDR3 was defined as the stretch from the second conserved V-encoded cysteine up to the conserved J-encoded phenylalanine. The earlier analysis of a few hundred of the donors excluded any sequence lacking an unambiguous match to a single V gene segment. An earlier analysis of 587 of the donors classified V segments as functional when productive rearrangements were above 56.7% and as segregating when the standard deviation between donors was above 5%. To diagnose cytomegalovirus status from the catalog of TCR beta chain sequences, a statistical classification framework was built. In a later analysis, V and J genes were assigned by comparing TCR nucleotide sequences against IMGT/GENE-DB human TR gene sequences. A later analysis assigned CDR3 sequences and most-parsimonious VDJ recombination scenarios with the TCRdist pipeline. In a later analysis, each TCR beta chain was defined by its CDR3 amino acid sequence together with its V-gene family, and reads lacking a unique V-gene family were excluded. A later analysis removed 500 to 600 highly shared, low-generation-probability nucleotide sequences to deal with suspected cross-contamination and a sequencing artifact. For each public chain, a later analysis derived a clonal expansion index from normalized ranks of inferred template counts within each repertoire. A later analysis computed generation probabilities with a VDJ recombination model fitted to out-of-frame rearrangements, and checked the results against IGoR. In a later analysis, TCR-TCR, TCR-HLA and TCR-CMV co-occurrence was scored with hypergeometric tests, and a repertoire-size bias correction was applied to TCR pairs. In a later analysis, false discovery rates were estimated by permuting HLA or CMV assignments 20 times. A later analysis grouped co-occurring TCRs with DBSCAN, adding TCRdist sequence similarity when clustering within HLA-allele-positive subsets. Repertoires with fewer than 30,000 or more than 120,000 public chains, plus five repertoires with anomalous nucleotide sharing, were excluded from co-occurrence clustering. Entries here come from immuneACCESS through TCRdb and include only in-frame sequences with V and J called. Some clones fail to appear in such tables; in the studies checked, an unresolved V gene covers under half of the shortfall, and the cause of the remainder is unknown. D and trimming were read from the DNA, whereas the V and J calls and clone size are those reported in that table. The sample table records roughly 130,000 clones; around 75% of these occur just once. The leading ten clones occupy approximately 2.8% of the sample.

The rearrangement joined TRBV29-1 to TRBJ2-4; TRBD1 lines up with 7 middle nucleotides. This clonotype originated in a female donor in good health and CMV-seronegative. Sequenced input: PBMCs. The CDR3 here reads CSVPEQGRGTKNIQYF. At the DNA level, the sequence is TGCAGCGTGCCCGAACAGGGGCGAGGGACCAAAAACATTCAGTACTTC.